This TCR beta chain appears in the sequencing data of a study of Ad26.COV2.S vaccination and SARS-CoV-2 variants. About the research overall: Donor got 5x10^10 or 1x10^11 viral particles of Ad26.COV2.S.

The germline CDR1 and CDR2 sequences are SQVTM and ANQGSEA. V dropped 5 bases and J dropped 0 bases, with 7 bases sitting between them. The CDR3 spans 12 residues. Treatment noted: roughly 20 received Ad26.COV2.S at low or high dose, single or two shots; about 5 received placebo; per-sample allocation not given. Collection of the samples took place on day 63 after the first injection of vaccine or placebo. In the vaccine, an Ad26 vector expressed the SARS-CoV-2 spike of the Wuhan strain. The protocol was immunoSEQ multiplex PCR, while the TCRdb copy is restricted to in-frame clones and leaves out a portion. The sample yields roughly 270,000 clones, about 87% seen once.

The source was peripheral blood, collected in a trial of Ad26.COV2.S vaccine versus placebo. The sequence was collected from a person aged 18-60 years who received the Ad26.COV2.S COVID-19 vaccine or a placebo. The rearrangement links TRBV29-1 to TRBJ1-1, with D unresolved. The CDR3 reads CSVCNVNTEAFF. In DNA, the CDR3 is TGCAGCGTTTGTAACGTGAACACTGAAGCTTTCTTT.